Listed here is a single TCR beta chain. Its antigen is not known. Clones were read by immunoSEQ multiplex PCR, and TCRdb kept only the in-frame ones, dropping some. The sample lists about 150,000 clones, 86% occurring once. The data derive from a study of T cell responses to AZD1222 COVID-19 vaccine. Study-wide results and caveats: CD4 TCRs associated with vaccination spanned spike, dominating at 160-218 and 743-854.

Unmatched junction bases numbered 10, after V lost 1 base and J lost 5 bases. The germline CDR1 and CDR2 sequences are LGHNA and YSLEER. The CDR3 runs to 16 residues. The sequenced sample was peripheral blood, obtained on day 0 of MenACWY control vaccination. The rearrangement joins TRBV4-3 to TRBJ2-7, with 8 bases aligning to TRBD1. This TCR was recovered from an adult in good health. The CDR3 DNA follows: TGCGCCAGCAGCCAAGCGTTCGGGACAGGAGGGAACGAGCAGTACTTC. It yields the protein CASSQAFGTGGNEQYF.